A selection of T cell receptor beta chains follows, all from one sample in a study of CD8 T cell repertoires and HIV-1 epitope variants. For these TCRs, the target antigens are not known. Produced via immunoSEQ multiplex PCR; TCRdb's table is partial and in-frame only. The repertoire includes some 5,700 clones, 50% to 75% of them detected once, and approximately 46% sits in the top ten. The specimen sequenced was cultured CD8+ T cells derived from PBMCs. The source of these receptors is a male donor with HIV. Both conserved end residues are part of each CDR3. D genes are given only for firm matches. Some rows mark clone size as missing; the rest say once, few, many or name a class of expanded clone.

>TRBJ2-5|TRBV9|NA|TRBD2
TGTGCCAGCAGTAGCGGGGGTACCGGAGAGACCCAGTACTTC
CASSSGGTGETQYF
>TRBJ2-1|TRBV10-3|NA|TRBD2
TGTGCCATCAGTGAGTCAGGACTAGCGAGCTCCTACAATGAGCAGTTCTTC
CAISESGLASSYNEQFF
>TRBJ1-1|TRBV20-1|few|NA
TGCAGTGCTTACCTGAACACTGAAGCTTTCTTT
CSAYLNTEAFF
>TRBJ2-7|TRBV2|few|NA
TGTGCCAGCAGTGAAGGGGGAGAGGGGTACGAGCAGTACTTC
CASSEGGEGYEQYF
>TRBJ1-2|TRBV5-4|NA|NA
TGTGCCAGCAGCTTGGAAGGTGGCAGGGGTAATGGCTACACCTTC
CASSLEGGRGNGYTF
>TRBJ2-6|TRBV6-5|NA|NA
TGTGCCAGCAGCCCCTCGGGCAACGTCCTGACTTTC
CASSPSGNVLTF
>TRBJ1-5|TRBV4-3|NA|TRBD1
TGCGCCAGCAGCCAAGAGTGGGGACAGGGCAATCAGCCCCAGCATTTT
CASSQEWGQGNQPQHF
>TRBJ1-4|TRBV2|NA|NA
TGTGCCAGCAGCCAGAAGGGCTTGGGACTGTTTTTT
CASSQKGLGLFF
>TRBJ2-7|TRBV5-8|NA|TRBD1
TGTGCCAGCAGCTTGGGGGACAGTGACTCCTACGAGCAGTACTTC
CASSLGDSDSYEQYF
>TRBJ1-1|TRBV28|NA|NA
TGTGCCAGCAGTTTACCCCAGAGTATGAACACTGAAGCTTTCTTT
CASSLPQSMNTEAFF
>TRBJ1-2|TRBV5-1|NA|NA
TGCGCCAGCATCGGGGACCTCGGATCAGGCTACACCTTC
CASIGDLGSGYTF
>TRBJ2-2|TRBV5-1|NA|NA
TGCGCCAGCAGCTTGACGAGTTTTAAGTCCGGGGAGCTGTTTTTT
CASSLTSFKSGELFF
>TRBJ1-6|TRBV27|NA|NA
TGTGCCAGCAGTTTATCAGGGGGTCCCTTGAATTCACCCCTCCACTTT
CASSLSGGPLNSPLHF
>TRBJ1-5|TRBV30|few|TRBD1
TGTGCCTGGTCGGTCGGACAGGGGAATCAGCCCCAGCATTTT
CAWSVGQGNQPQHF
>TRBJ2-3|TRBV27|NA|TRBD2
TGTGCCAGCAGTGCTAGCGGGGGCACAGATACGCAGTATTTT
CASSASGGTDTQYF
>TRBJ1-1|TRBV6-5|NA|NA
TGTGCCAGCATCGAGGGGGGGGCGGCGAACACTGAAGCTTTCTTT
CASIEGGAANTEAFF
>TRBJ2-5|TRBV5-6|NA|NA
TGTGCCAGCAGCTCCGCCGGGATAGATCAAGAGACCCAGTACTTC
CASSSAGIDQETQYF
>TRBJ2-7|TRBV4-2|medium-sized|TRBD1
TGTGCCAGCAGCCAAACAGGGGTCAACGAGCAGTACTTC
CASSQTGVNEQYF
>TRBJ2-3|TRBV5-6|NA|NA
TGTGCCAGCAGCTTGACAGGCACAGATACGCAGTATTTT
CASSLTGTDTQYF
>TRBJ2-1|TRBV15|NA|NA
TGTGCCACCAGCAGAGATCGGACAGAGTCCTTTTACAATGAGCAGTTCTTC
CATSRDRTESFYNEQFF